This T cell receptor (beta chain) was sequenced for a study of cytomegalovirus exposure and HLA in healthy donors. Study context: From HLA-typed donors, an early data release held around 85 million unique TCRs. General study results and limits: In a later analysis, CMV-associated beta chains were mostly HLA-associated, it appeared.

This clone has just a few counts. Antigen unknown. Trimming left V 3 bases short and J 0 bases short, with 10 bases between. CDR1 and CDR2 (germline): SGDLS, YYNGEE. The CDR3 length is 14 residues. A multiplex PCR was run with 60 Vbeta primers and 13 Jbeta primers. Profiled with immunoSEQ multiplex PCR; TCRdb holds only in-frame clones, not every one. Here the sample spans some 130,000 clones, around three quarters being singletons. This TCR was recovered from a middle-aged man in good health and CMV-seronegative. The sample taken for sequencing was PBMCs. The rearrangement uses TRBV9 and TRBJ2-7; tentatively, D is TRBD1 (6 bases). The CDR3 sequence is CASSDGTHSYEQYF. CDR3 bases: TGTGCCAGCAGCGACGGGACACACTCCTACGAGCAGTACTTC.